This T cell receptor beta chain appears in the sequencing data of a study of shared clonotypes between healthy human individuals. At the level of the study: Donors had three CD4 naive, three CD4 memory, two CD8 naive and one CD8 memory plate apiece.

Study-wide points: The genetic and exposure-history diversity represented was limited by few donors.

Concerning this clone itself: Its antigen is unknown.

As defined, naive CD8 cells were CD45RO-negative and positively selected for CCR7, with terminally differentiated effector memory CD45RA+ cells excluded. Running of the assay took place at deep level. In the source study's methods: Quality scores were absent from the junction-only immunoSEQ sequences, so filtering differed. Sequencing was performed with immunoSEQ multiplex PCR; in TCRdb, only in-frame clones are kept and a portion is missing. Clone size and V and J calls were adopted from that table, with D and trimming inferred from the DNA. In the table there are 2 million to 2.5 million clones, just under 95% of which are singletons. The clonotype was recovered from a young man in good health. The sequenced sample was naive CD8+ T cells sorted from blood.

The CDR3 DNA follows: TGTGCCACCAGCAGAGATAGAGGGGGTAGTTATAATTCACCCCTCCACTTT. It translates to CATSRDRGGSYNSPLHF. The chain recombines TRBV15 with TRBJ1-6; the D gene is possibly TRBD1 (6 bases). CDR3 length equals 17 residues. The V and J ends lost 0 bases and 4 bases respectively, with 13 bases between them. The germline V gene encodes CDR1 LNHNV and CDR2 YYDKDF (reference sequence).